This T cell receptor beta chain came from a study of Ad26.COV2.S vaccination and SARS-CoV-2 variants. As for the study in general: In the study, Ad26.COV2.S was injected intramuscularly once, or twice 56 days apart.

Study results and limitations: Measurement of non-spike TCR breadth gave similar results in vaccine and placebo recipients.

Assay used: immunoSEQ multiplex PCR; TCRdb lists only in-frame clones, some missing. The sample lists roughly 390,000 clones, more than 85% occurring once. In germline, CDR1 is LGHNA, CDR2 YSLEER. The length of the CDR3 is 15 residues. V lost 0 bases, J lost 7 bases, and 12 bases lay in between. As to this clone: The antigen is not known.

Indicated treatment: some 20 received Ad26.COV2.S at low or high dose, single or two shots; about 5 received placebo; per-sample allocation not given. Day 63 following the first vaccine or placebo injection was when the samples were taken. Specimen: peripheral blood, collected in a trial of Ad26.COV2.S vaccine versus placebo. The origin of this receptor is a person between 18 and 60 years old who received the Ad26.COV2.S COVID-19 vaccine or a placebo. The rearrangement uses TRBV4-3 and TRBJ2-2; the D gene is possibly TRBD2 (6 bases). CDR3 in DNA: TGCGCCAGCAGCCAAGATACTAGCTTTGGCGGGGAGCTGTTTTTT. It translates to CASSQDTSFGGELFF.